This T cell receptor beta chain stems from a study of blood T cell repertoires in COVID-19. Study summary: Material from acute and convalescent COVID-19 was sourced from the United States, Italy and Spain. PBMCs, B-cell-depleted T cells, or T cells were the source of the cDNA or gDNA that made up the material.

The CDR3 is 16 amino acids. The V end was cut by 2 bases, the J end by 7 bases, with 15 bases between. CDR1 and CDR2 from the germline V gene are MGHRA and YSYEKL. Participants' own reports of clinical history determined their cohort assignment. In the original workflow: Reference gene primer amplification gave nucleated cell count estimates. Method: immunoSEQ multiplex PCR; TCRdb's copy keeps in-frame clones and lacks some. Clonal size and the V and J genes are those of that table, whereas D and trimming came from the DNA. In the table there are a few hundred thousand clones, approximately 90% of which are singletons.

The rearrangement joins TRBV4-1 to TRBJ1-6, with D perhaps matching TRBD1 (6 bases). The source material was PBMCs or T cells enriched from blood (not recorded which). The TCR was taken from a woman in her late teens or twenties who had recovered from COVID-19. DNA for the CDR3: TGCGCCAGCAGCCAACAGGGGACGCCTCGGAATTCACCCCTCCACTTT. It encodes CASSQQGTPRNSPLHF.